This T cell receptor (beta chain) was captured by sequencing in a study of T cell repertoires in cytomegalovirus infection. Study-wide context: Matching HLA type, along with CMV infection, was indicated by public TCR beta signatures.

TCRdb passed the reads through MiXCR, listing each CDR3 protein once. The sample yields about 400,000 distinct CDR3 sequences, about a sixth seen once. Study-wide findings and caveats: Dominant in the ex vivo response were TCR beta clonotypes restricted by HLA-C and specific for CMV. Individuals carrying CMV plus the relevant HLA were identified by cumulative frequency of public TCR beta families.

The germline CDR1 and CDR2 sequences are SGHAT and FQNNGV. V shed 4 bases, J shed 7 bases, and the junction held 24 bases outside the gene matches. The CDR3 is made up of 20 amino acids. On this clonotype: The antigen remains undetermined.

V and J are TRBV11-2 and TRBJ1-1; 10 bases agree with TRBD1. The sample was PBMCs. This TCR was sampled from a human donor in good health (CMV status not recorded). Some clones in this sample may be carry-over from other donors' samples. The CDR3 bases are TGTGCCAGCAGCTCCTTACGGGCGCAATCCGGGACAGGGGAACCCCATGAAGCTTTCTTT. This encodes CASSSLRAQSGTGEPHEAFF.